The T cell receptor (beta chain) under discussion was sequenced for a study of blood T cell repertoires in COVID-19. Study summary: Italy, Spain and the United States were the sources of the convalescent and acute COVID-19 samples. PBMCs, B-cell-depleted T cells, or T cells were the source of the cDNA or gDNA that made up the material.

V gave up 5 bases and J gave up 1 base; unmatched junction bases: 6. Germline CDR1 SGHVS, CDR2 FQNEAQ. This CDR3 comprises 16 residues. Study processing details: Amplification of reference gene primers provided the estimated nucleated cell counts. This table comes from immunoSEQ multiplex PCR, and its TCRdb copy is limited to in-frame clones, with some not included. D and trimming were read from the DNA, whereas the V and J calls and clone size are those reported in that table. The sample has under 150,000 clones, 60% to 80% seen once. This receptor was identified in a man aged 45-65 years with active or convalescent COVID-19. The V gene is TRBV7-8, the J gene TRBJ1-2; 11 nucleotides align to TRBD1. Sample: peripheral blood. This chain's CDR3 is CASSPGTGGDNYGYTF. The CDR3 DNA sequence: TGTGCCAGCAGCCCTGGGACAGGGGGAGATAACTATGGCTACACCTTC.